This T cell receptor (beta chain) emerged from a study of cytomegalovirus exposure and HLA in healthy donors. This PCR relied on a set of 60 Vbeta primers and 13 Jbeta primers. Methods used by the authors: An analysis that came later counted tens of millions of unique TCR beta chains, about 10 million shared. Generated by immunoSEQ multiplex PCR, the TCRdb table keeps only in-frame clones and is missing some. The DNA was the basis for D and trimming; V, J and clone size are from that table. The data contain some 150,000 clones, over 70% of them singletons. The V segment lost 0 bases and the J segment 6 bases; nucleotides outside the gene matches: 7. This CDR3 is built from 15 residues. Germline V gene data show CDR1 as LGHNA and CDR2 as YSLEER. The study, taken as a whole, reports: After further analysis at a later stage, under 20,000 TCR beta sequences were associated with HLA alleles at 0.05 false discovery rate. Later analysis demonstrated an association between a missense DCLRE1C variant and TCR beta V- and J-gene trimming. In an earlier analysis, about 90% or about 30%: the productive usage of most TCR beta V segments.

Of note for this clone: Antigen unknown.

This receptor was obtained from a woman between 35 and 50 years old in good health and CMV-seronegative. Input material: PBMCs. V gene TRBV4-3 combines with J gene TRBJ2-7, with 8 bases identical to TRBD2. The CDR3 nucleotides read TGCGCCAGCAGCCAAGATGTCGGGGGGGCCGTCGAGCAGTACTTC. Translating gives CASSQDVGGAVEQYF.